This T cell receptor (beta chain) was captured in a study of T cells in Graves' hyperthyroidism and ophthalmopathy. Study information: Blood was drawn when the patient was first diagnosed and still untreated.

RNA transcripts provided the source from which TCR beta CDR3 regions were amplified. TCR CDR3 regions were first amplified by RT-PCR with HTBI primers. TCRdb re-analysed the multiplex PCR reads in MiXCR, keeping a single row per CDR3 protein. The data contain 500,000 to 650,000 distinct CDR3 sequences, 17% of them singletons. Overall study findings and caveats: Also found in blood were most expanded thyroid clonotypes above 0.001.

PBMCs were derived from roughly 10 ml fresh peripheral blood. Per germline, CDR1 WSHSY and CDR2 SAAADI. CDR3 length equals 12 residues. With respect to this clonotype: Antigen: not known. The junction and the germline gene differ at one end; a read error may be behind it.

The chain has TRBV10-2 and TRBJ2-1; D unresolved. The source of this sequence is a woman under 30 with Graves' ophthalmopathy. The sample taken for sequencing was blood. CDR3 loop: CASSESSRKQLF. CDR3 nucleotides: TGCGCCAGCAGTGAGTCGTCAAGAAAGCAGCTCTTC.